This is a list of T cell receptor beta chains from one sample in a study of blood T cells in healthy people across ages. TCRdb reprocessed the 5' RACE reads via MiXCR and lists one record per CDR3 protein. This sample has roughly 1,000,000 distinct CDR3 sequences, with about 23% found just once. A further study also used this sample, focusing on T cells of mothers and their children.

Sequencing was done on a sample of blood. The receptors stem from a girl aged 2 to 10 in good health. Each CDR3 is given with its conserved first and last residue. Each record gives: V gene, J gene, clone size, CDR3 protein. Size tells how often a clone was seen (once, few, many) or the class of an expanded clone, and some rows leave it out.

TRBV24-1	TRBJ1-5	-	CATSGTGSSF
TRBV7-2	TRBJ1-5	-	CASSLYRESNQPQHF
TRBV12-3/TRBV12-4	TRBJ1-2	-	CASILWGVNYGYTF
TRBV7-2	TRBJ1-2	few	CASSLVTGYGYTF
TRBV27	TRBJ1-5	few	CASRSQAPNQPQHF
TRBV6-5	TRBJ2-7	many	CASSYDRDAYEQYF
TRBV20-1	TRBJ1-6	-	CSARDRGNNSPLHF
TRBV11-3	TRBJ2-5	-	CASSLISGTGSFETQYF
TRBV25-1	TRBJ2-1	-	CASNYGRGSYNEQFF
TRBV28	-	-	CASSLGDSPGEQYF
TRBV20-1	TRBJ2-3	many	CSASRTSGGSDTQYF
TRBV21-1	TRBJ1-4	-	CASSKEFGAGLVEKLFF
TRBV7-2	TRBJ1-5	few	CASSLLGNSNQPQHF
TRBV3-1	TRBJ2-3	few	CANSQVSVFVGLAESTDTQYF
TRBV12-3/TRBV12-4	-	-	CASSSAGGKQFF
TRBV29-1	TRBJ2-4	-	CSVRLQNRGIQYF
TRBV18	TRBJ2-1	few	CASSPPGGGIYNEQFF
TRBV20-1	TRBJ2-7	-	CSARMDSGVSEQYF
TRBV6-2/TRBV6-3	TRBJ1-2	-	CASSYNRDEVYDYGYTF
TRBV29-1	TRBJ1-5	few	CSAREGGNQPQHF
TRBV11-3	TRBJ2-5	few	CASSPTPDLQETQYF
TRBV9	TRBJ2-1	-	CASSVVGSGSYNEQFF
TRBV28	TRBJ2-3	-	CASSLWGLAGGGTDTQYF
TRBV5-1	TRBJ1-1	few	CASSVTTGGGEAFF
TRBV29-1	TRBJ1-1	-	CSVEGTHTEAFF
TRBV12-3/TRBV12-4	TRBJ1-6	few	CASSFQDSNSPLHF
TRBV5-1	TRBJ1-6	few	CASSLGGVTINSPLHF
TRBV20-1	TRBJ2-3	-	CSARRVGTDTQYF
TRBV14	TRBJ1-6	-	CASSQVANSRTPLHF
TRBV11-2	TRBJ2-2	few	CASSSGDGWDTGELFF
TRBV7-2	TRBJ2-7	few	CASSLDRGASNYEQYF
TRBV6-5	TRBJ2-7	-	CASAGATYEQYF
TRBV7-2	TRBJ2-7	few	CASSPDGDEQYF
TRBV20-1	TRBJ2-5	-	CSVAGVDETQYF
TRBV6-5	TRBJ1-3	-	CASSPEPSGNTIYF
TRBV4-3	TRBJ2-3	-	CASSQEIGADTQYF
TRBV28	TRBJ1-2	-	CASRPAGGYGYTF
TRBV12-3/TRBV12-4	TRBJ1-2	-	CASWSGDRVNGYTF
TRBV7-3	TRBJ2-3	-	CASSLGTLTDTQYF
TRBV4-3	TRBJ1-4	-	CASSQDSGKKLVF
TRBV7-9	TRBJ1-3	-	CASSLPLSRVYGNTIYF
TRBV6-6	-	-	CASRNRGKYEQYF
TRBV20-1	TRBJ2-3	-	CSAKDRGLMTLTDTQYF